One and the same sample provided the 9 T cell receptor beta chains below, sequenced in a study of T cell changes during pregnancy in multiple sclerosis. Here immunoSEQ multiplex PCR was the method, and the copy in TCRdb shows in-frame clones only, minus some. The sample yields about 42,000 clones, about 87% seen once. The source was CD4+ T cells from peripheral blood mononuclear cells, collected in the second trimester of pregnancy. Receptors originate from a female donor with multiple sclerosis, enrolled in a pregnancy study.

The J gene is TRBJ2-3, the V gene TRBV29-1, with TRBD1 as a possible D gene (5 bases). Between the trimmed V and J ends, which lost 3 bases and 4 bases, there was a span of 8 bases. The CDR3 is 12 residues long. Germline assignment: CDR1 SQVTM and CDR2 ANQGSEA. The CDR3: CSVDRAADTQYF. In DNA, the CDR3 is TGCAGCGTTGACAGGGCGGCAGATACGCAGTATTTT.

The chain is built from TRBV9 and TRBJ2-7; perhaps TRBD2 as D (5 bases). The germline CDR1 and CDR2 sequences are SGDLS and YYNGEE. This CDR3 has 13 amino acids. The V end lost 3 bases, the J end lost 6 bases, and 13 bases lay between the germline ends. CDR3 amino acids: CASSEGGGSEQYF. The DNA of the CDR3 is TGTGCCAGCAGCGAAGGAGGAGGCTCCGAGCAGTACTTC.

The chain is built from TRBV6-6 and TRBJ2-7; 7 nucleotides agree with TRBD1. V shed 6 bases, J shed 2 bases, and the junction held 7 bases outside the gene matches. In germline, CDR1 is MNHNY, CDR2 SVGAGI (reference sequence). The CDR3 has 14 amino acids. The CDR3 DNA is TGTGCCAGCAGGCCCGGGACAGCAGCCTACGAGCAGTACTTC. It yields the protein CASRPGTAAYEQYF.

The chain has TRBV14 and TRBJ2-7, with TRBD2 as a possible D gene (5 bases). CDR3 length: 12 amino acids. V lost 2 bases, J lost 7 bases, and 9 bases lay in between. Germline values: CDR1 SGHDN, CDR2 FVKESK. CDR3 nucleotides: TGTGCCAGCAGCCAACTATCGGGGGAGCAGTACTTC. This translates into CASSQLSGEQYF. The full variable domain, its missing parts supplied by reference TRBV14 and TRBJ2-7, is EAGVTQFPSHSVIEKGQTVTLRCDPISGHDNLYWYRRVMGKEIKFLLHFVKESKQDESGMPNNRFLAERTGGTYSTLKVQPAELEDSGVYFCASSQLSGEQYFGPGTRLTVT.

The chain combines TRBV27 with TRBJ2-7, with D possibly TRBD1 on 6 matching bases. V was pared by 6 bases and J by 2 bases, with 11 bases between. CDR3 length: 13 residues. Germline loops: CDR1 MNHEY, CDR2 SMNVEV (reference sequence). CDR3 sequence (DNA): TGTGCCAGCAGGGGGGCAGTCGCCTACGAGCAGTACTTC. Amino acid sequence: CASRGAVAYEQYF.

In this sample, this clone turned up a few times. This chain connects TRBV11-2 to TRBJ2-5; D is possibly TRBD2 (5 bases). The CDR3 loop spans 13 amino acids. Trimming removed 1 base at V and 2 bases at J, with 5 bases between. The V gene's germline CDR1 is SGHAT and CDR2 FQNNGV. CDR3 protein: CASSLGTQETQYF. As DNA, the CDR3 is TGTGCCAGCAGCTTAGGGACTCAAGAGACCCAGTACTTC.

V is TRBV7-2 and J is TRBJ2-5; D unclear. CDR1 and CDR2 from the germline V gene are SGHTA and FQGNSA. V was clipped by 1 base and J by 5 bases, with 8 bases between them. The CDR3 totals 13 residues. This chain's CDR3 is CASSLGRRETQYF. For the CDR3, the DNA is TGTGCCAGCAGCTTAGGTCGGCGGGAGACCCAGTACTTC.

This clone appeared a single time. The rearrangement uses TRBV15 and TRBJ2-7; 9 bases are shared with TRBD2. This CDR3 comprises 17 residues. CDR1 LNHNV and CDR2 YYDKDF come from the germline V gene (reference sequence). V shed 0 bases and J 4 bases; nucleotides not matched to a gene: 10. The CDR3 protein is CATSRDLTGLAAYEQYF. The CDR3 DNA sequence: TGTGCCACCAGCAGAGATTTGACGGGACTAGCAGCTTACGAGCAGTACTTC.

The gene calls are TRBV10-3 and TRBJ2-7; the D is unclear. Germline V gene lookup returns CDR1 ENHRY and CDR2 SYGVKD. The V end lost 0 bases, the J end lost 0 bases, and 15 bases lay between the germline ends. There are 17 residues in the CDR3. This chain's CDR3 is CAISESAARKSSYEQYF. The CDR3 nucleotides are TGTGCCATCAGTGAGTCGGCGGCGCGGAAGAGCTCCTACGAGCAGTACTTC.